These 17 T cell receptor beta chains were sequenced from one sample in a study of cytomegalovirus exposure and HLA in healthy donors. The PCR employed 60 Vbeta primers together with 13 Jbeta primers. Sequencing used immunoSEQ multiplex PCR; TCRdb keeps in-frame clones, though not all of them. Here the sample spans 150,000 to 200,000 clones, about 75% being singletons. Sequencing was carried out using PBMCs. The receptor set was obtained from a man between 18 and 35 years old in good health and CMV-seropositive.

This clone was counted only a few times. This chain links TRBV7-9 with TRBJ2-5; 13 bases are a match to TRBD2. Trimming took 7 bases from V and 2 from J; bases not matched to a gene: 10. This CDR3 is 17 amino acids long. The germline gives CDR1 SEHNR, CDR2 FQNEAQ (reference sequence). CDR3 coding DNA: TGTGCCAGCACTGCCGGGACTAGCGGGATGCGGCAAGAGACCCAGTACTTC. It encodes CASTAGTSGMRQETQYF.

The V call is TRBV18, the J call TRBJ2-1, with D tentatively TRBD2 (5 bases). Germline V gene lookup returns CDR1 KGHSH and CDR2 LQKENI. The V gene lost 5 bases and the J gene lost 8 bases, with 19 bases spanning the gap. There are 15 residues in the CDR3. CDR3 nucleotides: TGTGCCAGCTCAGAAAAAAACGGGGTGTGGTATGAGCAGTTCTTC. Translation gives CASSEKNGVWYEQFF. The whole variable domain, filled in from reference TRBV18 and TRBJ2-1, reads NAGVMQNPRHLVRRRGQEARLRCSPMKGHSHVYWYRQLPEEGLKFMVYLQKENIIDESGMPKERFSAEFPKEGPSILRIQQVVRGDSAAYFCASSEKNGVWYEQFFGPGTRLTVL.

This chain joins TRBV30 and TRBJ1-4; D is undetermined. CDR1 GTSNPN and CDR2 SVGIG come from the germline V gene (reference sequence). V gave up 2 bases and J gave up 8 bases, with 18 bases separating them. This CDR3 has 15 amino acids. The CDR3 bases are TGTGCCTGGAGTCTCGGGTCCACCGATTGGGAAAAACTGTTTTTT. Translated, it gives CAWSLGSTDWEKLFF.

The chain uses TRBV11-2 and TRBJ2-1; TRBD2 matches 10 bases. V was pared by 4 bases and J by 1 base, with 1 base of the junction left unmatched. Germline V CDR1 and CDR2: SGHAT, FQNNGV. The CDR3 is 15 amino acids. CDR3 sequence reads: CASSSSGSSYNEQFF. Here the CDR3 DNA reads TGTGCCAGCAGCTCTAGCGGGAGTTCCTACAATGAGCAGTTCTTC.

The rearrangement links TRBV2 to TRBJ2-2; 10 nucleotides agree with TRBD2. V was pared by 7 bases and J by 6 bases, with 2 bases of the junction left unmatched. Germline V gene data show CDR1 as SNHLY and CDR2 as FYNNEI. This CDR3 is 13 amino acids long. The CDR3, as DNA: TGTGCCAGCAAGGGGACTAGCGCCGGGGAGCTGTTTTTT. The encoded protein is CASKGTSAGELFF.

This chain uses TRBV6-5 with TRBJ1-5; 9 positions match TRBD1. This CDR3 has 15 residues. V dropped 6 bases and J dropped 4; count of bases not matched to a gene: 7. Germline CDR1 and CDR2: MNHEY and SVGAGI. The CDR3 here is CASSPDRGGNQPQHF. CDR3 bases: TGTGCCAGCAGCCCGGACAGGGGCGGGAATCAGCCCCAGCATTTT.

This rearrangement joins TRBV13 to TRBJ2-1; D gene uncertain. Trimming removed 3 bases at V and 6 bases at J, with 9 bases between. Germline CDR1 and CDR2: PRHDT and FYEKMQ (reference sequence). The CDR3 length is 13 residues. The CDR3 nucleotides are TGTGCCAGCAGCTTTACCCCGGGCAATGAGCAGTTCTTC. Translated: CASSFTPGNEQFF.

V and J are TRBV4-1 and TRBJ2-3; TRBD2 agrees at 8 bases. Looked up from germline, CDR1 is MGHRA and CDR2 is YSYEKL. V lost 4 bases to trimming and J lost 0 bases; unmatched junction nucleotides: 6. The CDR3 sequence is 16 residues long. In nucleotides, the CDR3 is TGCGCCAGCAGCCCCACTATAGCGGGAAGCACAGATACGCAGTATTTT. Translated: CASSPTIAGSTDTQYF.

The chain couples TRBV5-1 to TRBJ2-7; TRBD1 matches at 7 bases. V trimming: 2 bases; J trimming: 7 bases; junction bases outside the gene matches: 15. The germline CDR1 and CDR2 sequences are SGHRS and YFSETQ. This CDR3 region has 16 residues. CDR3 in amino acids: CASSFGTLGQPREQYF. As DNA, the CDR3 is TGCGCCAGCAGCTTTGGAACGTTGGGACAGCCCCGTGAGCAGTACTTC.

The gene calls are TRBV19 and TRBJ2-7, with 9 bases that match TRBD2. Germline CDR1 LNHDA, CDR2 SQIVND (reference sequence). The CDR3 contains 14 residues. V was pared by 3 bases and J by 4 bases, with 4 bases of the junction left unmatched. CDR3 nucleotides: TGTGCCAGTAGTATGACTAGCGGAGGATACGAGCAGTACTTC. Translated, it gives CASSMTSGGYEQYF.

The chain employs TRBV27 and TRBJ2-1, with 7 nucleotides matching TRBD1. Germline CDR1 is MNHEY and CDR2 is SMNVEV (reference sequence). Trimming at V came to 3 bases and at J to 0 bases, leaving 5 bases not matched to a gene. This CDR3 contains 16 residues. Here the CDR3 DNA reads TGTGCCAGCAGTTTGTTGACAGGGACCTCCTACAATGAGCAGTTCTTC. It translates to CASSLLTGTSYNEQFF.

The gene calls are TRBV30 and TRBJ2-1, with TRBD2 identical over 8 bases. The CDR3 is made up of 14 amino acids. Trimming removed 0 bases from V and 13 bases from J; junction bases left unmatched: 11. CDR1 is GTSNPN and CDR2 is SVGIG in the germline V gene (reference sequence). CDR3 coding DNA: TGTGCCTGGAGTGTCTTTAGGACTAGCAGTTTTCAGTTCTTC. Its protein product is CAWSVFRTSSFQFF.

The CDR3 nucleotides are TGCGCCAGCAGCTTGGAGGCGGTCTCTGGAAACACCATATATTTT. Translation gives CASSLEAVSGNTIYF. V usage is TRBV5-1 and J usage is TRBJ1-3; D call uncertain. The length of the CDR3 is 15 residues. CDR1 is SGHRS and CDR2 is YFSETQ in the germline V gene. V lost 0 bases, J lost 0 bases, and 7 bases lay in between.

V is TRBV10-1 and J is TRBJ2-3; weak D call: TRBD2 (5 bases). With 6 bases removed from V and 2 bases from J, the gap between germline ends came to 12 bases. The CDR3 covers 14 residues. Per germline, CDR1 WNHNN and CDR2 SYGVQD (reference sequence). CDR3 amino acids: CASSTGSYTDTQYF. The CDR3 DNA reads as TGCGCCAGCAGCACGGGGAGCTACACAGATACGCAGTATTTT.

The CDR3 region is CASSFREIETQYF. CDR3 coding DNA: TGTGCCAGCAGTTTTCGGGAGATAGAGACCCAGTACTTC. This sequence joins TRBV28 and TRBJ2-5; a weak D match, TRBD2 (6 bases). Germline V lookup: CDR1 MDHEN, CDR2 SYDVKM. V lost 3 bases, J lost 4 bases, and 9 bases lay in between. This CDR3 has 13 residues.

CDR3 nucleotides: TGTGCCAGCAGCTTGGAGGCGGCTACCTACAATGAGCAGTTCTTC. Amino acid sequence: CASSLEAATYNEQFF. The chain carries TRBV5-4 and TRBJ2-1; D gene uncertain. V was clipped by 0 bases and J by 2 bases, with 9 bases between them. The germline V gene has CDR1 SGHNT and CDR2 YYREEE (reference sequence). The CDR3 is made up of 15 amino acids. The variable domain in full, completed from reference TRBV5-4 and TRBJ2-1, reads ETGVTQSPTHLIKTRGQQVTLRCSSQSGHNTVSWYQQALGQGPQFIFQYYREEENGRGNFPPRFSGLQFPNYSSELNVNALELDDSALYLCASSLEAATYNEQFFGPGTRLTVL.

The rearrangement joins TRBV9 to TRBJ1-3; TRBD1 is a possible D gene (6 bases). The CDR3 sequence is 15 residues long. V lost 4 bases, J lost 2 bases, and 13 bases lay in between. Germline V lookup: CDR1 SGDLS, CDR2 YYNGEE. DNA of the CDR3: TGTGCCAGCAGCCCAACAACAGGGACTGGAAACACCATATATTTT. The encoded protein is CASSPTTGTGNTIYF.